This paragraph reports one TCR beta chain. Per the germline V gene, CDR1 is KGHSY and CDR2 is FQNENV. This CDR3 is built from 12 residues. V was cut by 5 bases and J by 7 bases, with 9 bases left in between. The data originate from a study of T cell changes during pregnancy in multiple sclerosis. Assay used: immunoSEQ multiplex PCR; TCRdb lists only in-frame clones, some missing. The sample yields tens of thousands of clones, 91% seen once. This chain joins TRBV16 and TRBJ2-1; the D gene is possibly TRBD2 (6 bases). The material was CD8+ T cells from peripheral blood mononuclear cells, obtained before pregnancy. The receptor was isolated from a female donor with multiple sclerosis, enrolled in a pregnancy study. CDR3 amino acids: CASSAGRNEQFF. The CDR3 DNA reads as TGTGCCAGCAGCGCAGGGAGGAATGAGCAGTTCTTC.